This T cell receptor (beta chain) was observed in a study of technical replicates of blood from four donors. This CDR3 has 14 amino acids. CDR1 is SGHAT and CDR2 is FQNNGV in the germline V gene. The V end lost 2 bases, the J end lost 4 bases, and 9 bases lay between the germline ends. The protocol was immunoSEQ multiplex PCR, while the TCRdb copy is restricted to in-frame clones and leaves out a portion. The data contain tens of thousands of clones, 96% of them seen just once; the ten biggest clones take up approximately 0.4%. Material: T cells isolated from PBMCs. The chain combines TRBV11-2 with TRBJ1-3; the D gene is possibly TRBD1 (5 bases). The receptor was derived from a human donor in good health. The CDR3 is CASSLQGTGNTIYF. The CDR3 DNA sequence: TGTGCCAGCAGCTTACAGGGAACCGGAAACACCATATATTTT.